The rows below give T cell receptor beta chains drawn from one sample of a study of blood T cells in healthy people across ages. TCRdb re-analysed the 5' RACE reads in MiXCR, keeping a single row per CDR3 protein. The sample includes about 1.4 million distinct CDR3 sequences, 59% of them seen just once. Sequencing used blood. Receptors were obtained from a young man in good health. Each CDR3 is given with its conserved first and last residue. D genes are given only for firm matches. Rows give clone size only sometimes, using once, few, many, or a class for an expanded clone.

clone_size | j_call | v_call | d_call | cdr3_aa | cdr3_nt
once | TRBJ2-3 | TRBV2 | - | CASSESVWGRTDTQYF | TGTGCCAGCAGTGAGTCAGTATGGGGACGCACAGATACGCAGTATTTT
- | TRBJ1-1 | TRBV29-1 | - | CSVTLTEAFF | TGCAGCGTTACCCTCACTGAAGCTTTCTTT
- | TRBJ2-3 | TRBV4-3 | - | CASSQDFMGSTDTQYF | TGCGCCAGCAGCCAAGACTTCATGGGTTCCACAGATACGCAGTATTTT
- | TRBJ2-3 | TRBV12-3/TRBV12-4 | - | CASREASADTQYF | TGTGCCAGCAGGGAGGCGAGCGCAGATACGCAGTATTTT
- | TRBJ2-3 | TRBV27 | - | CASTPLSGDTQYF | TGTGCCAGCACCCCCTTATCGGGAGATACGCAGTATTTT
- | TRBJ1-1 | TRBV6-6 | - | CASSYEADWGNTEAFF | TGTGCCAGCAGTTACGAGGCCGACTGGGGTAACACTGAAGCTTTCTTT
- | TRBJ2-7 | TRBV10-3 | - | CAISESAGPDEQYF | TGTGCCATCAGTGAGTCGGCAGGCCCAGACGAGCAGTACTTC
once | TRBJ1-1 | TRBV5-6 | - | CASERTVMNTEAFF | TGTGCCAGCGAAAGGACTGTCATGAACACTGAAGCTTTCTTT
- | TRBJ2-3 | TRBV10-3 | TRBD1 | CAISDRDRMTDTQYF | TGTGCCATCAGTGACCGGGACAGGATGACAGATACGCAGTATTTT
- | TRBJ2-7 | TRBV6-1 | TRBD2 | CASRPSGRKREQYF | TGTGCCAGCAGGCCTAGCGGGAGGAAACGCGAGCAGTACTTC
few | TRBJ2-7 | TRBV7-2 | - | CASSSLADLGEQYF | TGTGCCAGCAGCTCACTAGCTGATCTAGGCGAGCAGTACTTC
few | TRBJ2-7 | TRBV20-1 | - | CSARESQGSSYEQYF | TGCAGTGCTAGAGAGTCTCAAGGGAGCTCCTACGAGCAGTACTTC
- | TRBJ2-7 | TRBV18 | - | CASSPLGNYEQYF | TGTGCCAGCTCACCATTGGGAAACTACGAGCAGTACTTC
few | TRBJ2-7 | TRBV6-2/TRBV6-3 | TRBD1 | CATWDSDYEQYF | TGTGCCACGTGGGACAGTGACTACGAGCAGTACTTC
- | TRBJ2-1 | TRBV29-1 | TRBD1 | CSARPLDRGRDEQFF | TGCAGCGCCCGCCCCCTGGACAGGGGGCGAGATGAGCAGTTCTTC
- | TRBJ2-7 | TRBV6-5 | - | CASKRQSPYEQYF | TGTGCCAGCAAAAGACAGAGTCCCTACGAGCAGTACTTC
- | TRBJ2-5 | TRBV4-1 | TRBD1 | CASSQGTGDQETQYF | TGCGCCAGCAGCCAAGGGACAGGGGACCAAGAGACCCAGTACTTC
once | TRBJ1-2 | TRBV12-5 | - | CASGLGGTHYGYTF | TGTGCTAGTGGTTTAGGAGGGACACACTATGGCTACACCTTC
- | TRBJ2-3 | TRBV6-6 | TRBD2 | CASTLAGGTRDTQYF | TGTGCCAGTACCCTAGCGGGAGGGACTCGTGATACGCAGTATTTT
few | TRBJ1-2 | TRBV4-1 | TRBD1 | CASSQEGGTDYGYTF | TGCGCCAGCAGCCAAGAGGGGGGGACAGACTATGGCTACACCTTC
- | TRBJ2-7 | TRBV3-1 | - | CASSQDMAGAEYEQYF | TGTGCCAGCAGCCAAGACATGGCAGGGGCTGAGTACGAGCAGTACTTC
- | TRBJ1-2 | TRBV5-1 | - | CASSTPQGGIDGYTF | TGCGCCAGCAGCACACCACAGGGTGGGATCGATGGCTACACCTTC
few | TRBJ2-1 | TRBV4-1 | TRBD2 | CASSQVGGEWNEQFF | TGCGCCAGCAGCCAGGTCGGGGGGGAATGGAATGAGCAGTTCTTC
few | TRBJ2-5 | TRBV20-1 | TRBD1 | CSARDKHLSGQYQETQYF | TGCAGTGCTAGAGACAAGCACCTATCGGGACAGTACCAAGAGACCCAGTACTTC
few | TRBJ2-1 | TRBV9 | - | CASSPLLGGFF | TGTGCCAGCAGCCCCCTTTTGGGTGGGTTCTTC
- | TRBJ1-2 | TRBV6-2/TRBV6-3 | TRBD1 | CASSRLTRDRGDGYTF | TGTGCCAGCAGTCGCCTCACGAGGGACAGGGGAGATGGCTACACCTTC
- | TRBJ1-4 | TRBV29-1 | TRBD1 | CSTRTGATEKLFF | TGCAGCACCAGGACAGGGGCGACGGAAAAACTGTTTTTT
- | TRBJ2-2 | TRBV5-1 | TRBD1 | CASSRSGTGDTGELFF | TGCGCCAGCAGCCGATCCGGGACAGGGGACACCGGGGAGCTGTTTTTT
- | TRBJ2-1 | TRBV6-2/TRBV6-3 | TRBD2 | CASSSPKTSSGGYNEQFF | TGTGCCAGCAGCTCACCGAAAACCTCTAGCGGGGGATACAATGAGCAGTTCTTC
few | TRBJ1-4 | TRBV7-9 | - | CASSLVGVGEKLFF | TGTGCCAGCAGCTTAGTCGGTGTCGGTGAAAAACTGTTTTTT
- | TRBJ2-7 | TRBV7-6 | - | CASSSFSHEQYF | TGTGCCAGCAGCTCTTTTTCCCACGAGCAGTACTTC
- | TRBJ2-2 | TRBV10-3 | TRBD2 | CAIGLAGAPPRGGELFF | TGTGCCATCGGACTAGCGGGAGCACCTCCAAGGGGCGGGGAGCTGTTTTTT
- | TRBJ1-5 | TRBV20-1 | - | CSARNSPARNQPQHF | TGCAGTGCTAGGAATAGCCCGGCGCGAAATCAGCCCCAGCATTTT
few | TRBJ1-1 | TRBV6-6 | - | CASSLQLEAFF | TGTGCCAGCAGTCTTCAGCTTGAAGCTTTCTTT
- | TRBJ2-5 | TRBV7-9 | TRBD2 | CASSVAGGEGETQYF | TGTGCCAGCAGCGTAGCGGGAGGGGAAGGAGAGACCCAGTACTTC
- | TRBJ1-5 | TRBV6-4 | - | CASSDRAEIQPQHF | TGTGCCAGCAGTGACAGGGCTGAGATTCAGCCCCAGCATTTT
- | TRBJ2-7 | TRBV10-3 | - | CAISERVGSYEQYF | TGTGCCATCAGTGAACGGGTTGGGTCCTACGAGCAGTACTTC
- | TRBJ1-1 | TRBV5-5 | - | CASSRGARDTLEAFF | TGTGCCAGCAGCCGTGGGGCCCGGGACACACTTGAAGCTTTCTTT
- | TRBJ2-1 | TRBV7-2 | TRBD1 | CASTHSGGNEQFF | TGTGCCAGCACCCACTCAGGGGGCAATGAGCAGTTCTTC
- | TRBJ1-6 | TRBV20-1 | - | CSARDSLDRSLRSSYNSPLHF | TGCAGTGCTAGAGACTCCTTAGACAGGTCCCTCAGGAGCTCCTATAATTCACCCCTCCACTTT
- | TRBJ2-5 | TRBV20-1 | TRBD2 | CSASLAGPRSETQYF | TGCAGTGCTAGCCTAGCGGGCCCGCGGTCCGAGACCCAGTACTTC
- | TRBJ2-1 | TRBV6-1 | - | CASRQGYRQGLYNEQFF | TGTGCCAGCAGGCAAGGGTATCGGCAGGGACTCTACAATGAGCAGTTCTTC